The text below deals with one TCR beta chain. The antigen remains undetermined. With V trimmed by 2 bases and J by 2 bases, 2 bases remained unmatched. The germline V gene encodes CDR1 ENHRY and CDR2 SYGVKD. The CDR3 extends over 14 amino acids. The data originate from a study of early stage breast cancer tumors. Whole-study findings and limits: Comparing each tissue with blood distinguished tumor from normal in about 90% of the 16 patients.

Some clones are missing from TCRdb's copy, which holds only in-frame ones; the method was immunoSEQ multiplex PCR. The table lists some 29,000 clones, roughly 86% of them singletons. The sequence came from a person aged 50 to 59 with breast cancer. The V gene is TRBV10-3, the J gene TRBJ2-7; 8 bases align to TRBD1. The material sequenced was blood. CDR3 in DNA: TGTGCCATCAGTGAGGAGACAGGGGCCTACGAGCAGTACTTC. Its translation is CAISEETGAYEQYF.